The 9 T cell receptor beta chains below were found in one sample sequenced in a study of control samples from healthy donors and cancer patients. Libraries were prepared by immunoSEQ multiplex PCR; TCRdb keeps only in-frame clonotypes and omits some of them. The data hold some 120,000 clones, with approximately 88% observed a single time. The sequencing input was blood. The receptors shown here come from a man aged 50 to 60 in good health.

The chain combines TRBV3-1 (or the pseudogene TRBV3-2) with TRBJ2-5, with a possible D match to TRBD1 (6 bases). The CDR3 runs to 14 residues. CDR1 is LGHDT, CDR2 YNNKEL, per germline (reference sequence). The V gene lost 2 bases and the J gene lost 5 bases, with 12 bases spanning the gap. Written as DNA, the CDR3 is TGTGCCAGCAGCCAATACCAGGGGAAGGAGACCCAGTACTTC. Translation gives CASSQYQGKETQYF.

CDR3 sequence (DNA): TGTGCCGGAAAACGGGACAGGGGGCAGGGCTACACCTTC. Amino acids: CAGKRDRGQGYTF. The chain recombines TRBV2 with TRBJ1-2; 12 positions agree with TRBD1. V was pared by 11 bases and J by 8 bases, with 9 bases of the junction left unmatched. The CDR3 totals 13 residues. Germline-derived CDR1 and CDR2 are SNHLY and FYNNEI.

V gene TRBV7-9 combines with J gene TRBJ1-6, with no clear D. This CDR3 spans 13 amino acids. Trimming took off 0 bases at V and 7 bases at J, with 4 bases between the two ends. In germline, CDR1 is SEHNR, CDR2 FQNEAQ (reference sequence). The CDR3: CASSLARNSPLHF. CDR3 in DNA: TGTGCCAGCAGCTTAGCGAGGAATTCACCCCTCCACTTT.

The chain combines TRBV7-2 with TRBJ1-5; 7 bases map to TRBD1. Per germline, CDR1 SGHTA and CDR2 FQGNSA. The CDR3 spans 14 residues. V lost 5 bases to trimming and J lost 4 bases; unmatched junction nucleotides: 5. CDR3 nucleotide sequence: TGTGCCAGCAGCCCGACAGGGTTTAATCAGCCCCAGCATTTT. This encodes CASSPTGFNQPQHF.

V gene TRBV6-1 combines with J gene TRBJ2-7; D not resolved. The CDR3 is 15 residues long. V gave up 1 base and J gave up 1 base, with 11 bases separating them. Germline V gene lookup returns CDR1 MNHNS and CDR2 SASEGT. The CDR3 spells CASSEGQRISYEQYF. The CDR3 DNA sequence: TGTGCCAGCAGTGAAGGGCAAAGGATTTCCTACGAGCAGTACTTC.

This chain joins TRBV3-1 (or the pseudogene TRBV3-2) and TRBJ2-3; no clear D. CDR1 and CDR2 (germline): LGHDT, YNNKEL (reference sequence). V lost 1 base to trimming and J lost 0 bases, with 5 bases between them. The CDR3 is made up of 14 amino acids. CDR3 amino acids: CASSQGVSTDTQYF. As DNA, the CDR3 is TGTGCCAGCAGCCAAGGCGTTAGCACAGATACGCAGTATTTT.

This chain uses TRBV5-1 with TRBJ2-3; 9 positions match TRBD2. Germline V gene lookup returns CDR1 SGHRS and CDR2 YFSETQ. The CDR3 length is 16 residues. The junction had 9 bases not matched to a gene; V was cut back by 5 bases and J by 2 bases. In DNA form, the CDR3 reads TGCGCCAGCAGTCTAAGTAGCGGGGGCTTCACAGATACGCAGTATTTT. Residues: CASSLSSGGFTDTQYF.

The V gene is TRBV6-5, the J gene TRBJ1-1; D is perhaps TRBD1 (6 bases). V lost 4 bases, J lost 4 bases, and 19 bases lay in between. Germline values: CDR1 MNHEY, CDR2 SVGAGI. The length of the CDR3 is 16 residues. CDR3 loop: CASSSGWDMRGTEAFF. The DNA for the CDR3 is TGTGCCAGCAGTTCCGGGTGGGACATGAGGGGCACTGAAGCTTTCTTT.

The CDR3 protein is CASSLERSAGNTIYF. DNA of the CDR3: TGCGCCAGCAGCTTGGAGAGGAGCGCTGGAAACACCATATATTTT. The chain employs TRBV5-1 and TRBJ1-3; D unresolved. This CDR3 has 15 residues. The V end was cut by 0 bases, the J end by 2 bases, with 9 bases between. In germline, CDR1 is SGHRS, CDR2 YFSETQ.